Given below is one T cell receptor beta chain in context. The antigen is unknown. The sample belongs to a study of cytomegalovirus exposure and HLA in healthy donors. Overall study: T cells numbering about 180 million yielded 100 million to 120 million unique TCR beta sequences in an earlier analysis. Unique TCRs numbering roughly 85 million, obtained from HLA-typed donors, made up an early data release. The study's findings and limits: Most TCR beta V segments were productive about 90% or about 30% of the time in an earlier analysis. A later analysis appeared to link common viral pathogens to several of the most significant clusters.

Primers included in the PCR were 60 Vbeta and 13 Jbeta primers. The repertoire was sequenced with immunoSEQ multiplex PCR; TCRdb's copy has only in-frame clones and lacks some. The table lists 200,000 to 250,000 clones, around 89% of them singletons. The CDR3 loop spans 13 amino acids. Trimming cost V 2 bases and J 1 base, with 5 bases left between them. CDR1 and CDR2 from the germline V gene are MNHEY and SMNVEV (reference sequence). What was sequenced was PBMCs. This sequence was found in a woman between 18 and 30 years old in good health and CMV-seronegative. The V call is TRBV27, the J call TRBJ1-1; D is ambiguous. The CDR3 nucleotides are TGTGCCAGCAGTTTACGGGGGAACACTGAAGCTTTCTTT. It translates to CASSLRGNTEAFF.